This T cell receptor beta chain emerged from a study of blood T cells in healthy people across ages. The CDR3 contains 15 residues. The ends were cut back, 5 bases at V and 3 bases at J, with 16 bases in the middle. Germline lookup yields CDR1 SGHTA and CDR2 FQGTGA. Together with a sample-barcoded 5' primer, a J-beta primer mix was included in a second PCR lasting roughly 6 to 12 cycles. From the 5' RACE reads, TCRdb called clonotypes with MiXCR, one entry per CDR3 protein. The sample includes about 2 million distinct CDR3 sequences, roughly 50% of them seen just once. V is TRBV7-3 and J is TRBJ2-5; D unclear. The TCR sequence derives from a woman aged 40-49 years in good health. Specimen: blood. In DNA form, the CDR3 reads TGTGCCAGCAGCGCCCACCCTATCTCCAAAGAGACCCAGTACTTC. Its translation: CASSAHPISKETQYF. The variable domain in full, with the rest retrieved from reference TRBV7-3 and TRBJ2-5, is GAGVSQTPSNKVTEKGKYVELRCDPISGHTALYWYRQSLGQGPEFLIYFQGTGAADDSGLPNDRFFAVRPEGSVSTLKIQRTERGDSAVYLCASSAHPISKETQYFGPGTRLLVL.